This is a list of T cell receptor beta chains from one sample in a study of regulatory T cells in long-lasting Graves disease. In TCRdb, the multiplex PCR reads were re-called with MiXCR into one record per CDR3 protein. The sample lists 400,000 to 500,000 distinct CDR3 sequences; roughly 15% were seen once. The data also belong to a second study, concerning T cells in Graves' hyperthyroidism and ophthalmopathy.

Sequencing used peripheral blood mononuclear cells (PBMCs), obtained at new diagnosis, from a patient treated with antithyroid drugs. The origin of the receptors is a woman aged 25 to 39 with Graves disease. Each CDR3 is given with its conserved first and last residue. A D gene is named only where the DNA matches it firmly. Part of the rows lack a size; the others show once, few, many or a class for expanded clones.

V: TRBV10-3
D: .
size: many
J: TRBJ1-1
DNA: TGTGCCATCAGCACGGGGGGGAACACTGAAGCTTTCTTT
CDR3: CAISTGGNTEAFF

V: TRBV19
D: .
size: few
J: TRBJ2-7
DNA: TGTGCCAGTAGTATCTCCCGGGGGATCCCCTACGAGCAGTACTTC
CDR3: CASSISRGIPYEQYF

V: TRBV20-1
D: .
size: many
J: TRBJ2-1
DNA: TGCAGTGCTGGCGGGTTAACCTACAATGAGCAGTTCTTC
CDR3: CSAGGLTYNEQFF

V: TRBV7-8
D: TRBD1
size: many
J: TRBJ1-4
DNA: TGTGCCAGCAGCCAGGGACAGGGCGCAACTAATGAAAAACTGTTTTTT
CDR3: CASSQGQGATNEKLFF

V: TRBV29-1
D: .
size: many
J: TRBJ2-2
DNA: TGCAGCGCCTCGACTCGGGAGTTTACTACCGGGGAGCTGTTTTTT
CDR3: CSASTREFTTGELFF

V: TRBV2
D: TRBD1
size: many
J: TRBJ1-1
DNA: TGTGCCAGCAGCCCAGGACAGGGAGGGAGTGAAGCTTTCTTT
CDR3: CASSPGQGGSEAFF

V: TRBV6-1
D: .
size: many
J: TRBJ1-1
DNA: TGTGCCAGCATCAACAGGGAAATGAACACTGAAGCTTTCTTT
CDR3: CASINREMNTEAFF

V: TRBV9
D: .
size: many
J: TRBJ2-5
DNA: TGTGCCAGCAGCCTTCGACTGAACCAAGAGACCCAGTACTTC
CDR3: CASSLRLNQETQYF

V: TRBV28
D: .
size: many
J: TRBJ1-1
DNA: TGTGCCAGCAGTCCGCCGGGACTCGAAGCTTTCTTT
CDR3: CASSPPGLEAFF

V: TRBV7-2
D: TRBD1
size: many
J: TRBJ2-5
DNA: TGTGCCAGCAGCCCGTCCAGGGGGACCCTCCGAGAGACCCAGTACTTC
CDR3: CASSPSRGTLRETQYF

V: TRBV7-9
D: .
size: many
J: TRBJ2-1
DNA: TGTGCCAGCAGATCCATGGACAGCAATGAGCAGTTCTTC
CDR3: CASRSMDSNEQFF

V: TRBV7-3
D: .
size: many
J: TRBJ1-2
DNA: TGTGCCAGCAGCCGGGACCGCCGCTATGGCTACACCTTC
CDR3: CASSRDRRYGYTF

V: TRBV20-1
D: TRBD2
size: many
J: TRBJ2-7
DNA: TGCAGTGCTAGCTGGGGGGGCGAGCAGTACTTC
CDR3: CSASWGGEQYF

V: TRBV19
D: .
size: .
J: TRBJ1-1
DNA: TGTGCCAGTAGTTGGGAGAACATGAACACTGAAGCTTTCTTT
CDR3: CASSWENMNTEAFF

V: TRBV6-5
D: TRBD2
size: .
J: TRBJ2-3
DNA: TGTGCCAGCAGTTACCTCGGGACTAGCGGGGATCCTAGCACAGATACGCAGTATTTT
CDR3: CASSYLGTSGDPSTDTQYF

V: TRBV27
D: TRBD2
size: .
J: TRBJ2-2
DNA: TGTGCCAGCAGTTTTTTAGCGGGAAAGGACACCGGGGAGCTGTTTTTT
CDR3: CASSFLAGKDTGELFF

V: TRBV7-9
D: .
size: few
J: TRBJ2-1
DNA: TGTGCCAGCAGCTCTGCAGGGGGGCATGAGCAGTTCTTC
CDR3: CASSSAGGHEQFF

V: TRBV9
D: TRBD2
size: .
J: TRBJ2-3
DNA: TGTGCCAGCAGCCACCCTGGGGGACTAGCGGGAGCGGAGGGCACAGATACGCAGTATTTT
CDR3: CASSHPGGLAGAEGTDTQYF

V: TRBV24-1
D: TRBD1
size: many
J: TRBJ2-1
DNA: TGTGCCACCAGTGACCTAGACAGGGGGCAAGGAGATGAGCAGTTCTTC
CDR3: CATSDLDRGQGDEQFF

V: TRBV24-1
D: TRBD1
size: .
J: TRBJ1-2
DNA: TGTGCCACCAGTGATCGCGGACAGGGGGAGGGCTATGGCTACACCTTC
CDR3: CATSDRGQGEGYGYTF

V: TRBV20-1
D: .
size: .
J: TRBJ2-3
DNA: TGCAGTCCCTTGGGCCCGGCCACAGATACGCAGTATTTT
CDR3: CSPLGPATDTQYF

V: TRBV5-5
D: .
size: few
J: TRBJ2-1
DNA: TGTGCCAGCAGCCCATTACTAGGGTTAATTGACAATGAGCAGTTCTTC
CDR3: CASSPLLGLIDNEQFF

V: TRBV7-2
D: TRBD1
size: .
J: TRBJ1-3
DNA: TGTGCCAGCAGCTTATTGGGTCCCTCAATTGGACAGGGCTCTGGAAACACCATATATTTT
CDR3: CASSLLGPSIGQGSGNTIYF

V: TRBV5-4
D: .
size: .
J: TRBJ2-1
DNA: TGTGCCAGCAGCCGGGCCCCGGGAGTAAGGGGAGGTGAGCAGTTCTTC
CDR3: CASSRAPGVRGGEQFF